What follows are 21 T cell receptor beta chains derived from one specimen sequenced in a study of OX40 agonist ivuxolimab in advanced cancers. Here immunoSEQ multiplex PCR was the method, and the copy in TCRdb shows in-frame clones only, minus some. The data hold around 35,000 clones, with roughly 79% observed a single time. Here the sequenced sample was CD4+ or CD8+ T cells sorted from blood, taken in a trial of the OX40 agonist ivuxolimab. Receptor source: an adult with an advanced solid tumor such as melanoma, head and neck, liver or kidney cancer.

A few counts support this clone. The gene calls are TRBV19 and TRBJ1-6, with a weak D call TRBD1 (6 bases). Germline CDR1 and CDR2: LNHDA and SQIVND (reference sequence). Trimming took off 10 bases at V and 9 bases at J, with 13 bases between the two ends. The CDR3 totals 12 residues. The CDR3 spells CATQGLGSPLHF. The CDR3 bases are TGTGCCACCCAGGGGTTAGGTTCACCCCTCCACTTT. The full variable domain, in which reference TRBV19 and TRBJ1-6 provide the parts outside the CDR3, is DGGITQSPKYLFRKEGQNVTLSCEQNLNHDAMYWYRQDPGQGLRLIYYSQIVNDFQKGDIAEGYSVSREKKESFPLTVTSAQKNPTAFYLCATQGLGSPLHFGNGTRLTVT.

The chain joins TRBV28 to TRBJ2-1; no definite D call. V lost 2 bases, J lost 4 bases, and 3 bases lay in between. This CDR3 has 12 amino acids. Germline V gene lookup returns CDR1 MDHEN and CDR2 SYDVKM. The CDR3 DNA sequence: TGTGCCAGCAGTTTAAGTTACAATGAGCAGTTCTTC. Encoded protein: CASSLSYNEQFF. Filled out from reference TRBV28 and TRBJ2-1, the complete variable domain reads DVKVTQSSRYLVKRTGEKVFLECVQDMDHENMFWYRQDPGLGLRLIYFSYDVKMKEKGDIPEGYSVSREKKERFSLILESASTNQTSMYLCASSLSYNEQFFGPGTRLTVL.

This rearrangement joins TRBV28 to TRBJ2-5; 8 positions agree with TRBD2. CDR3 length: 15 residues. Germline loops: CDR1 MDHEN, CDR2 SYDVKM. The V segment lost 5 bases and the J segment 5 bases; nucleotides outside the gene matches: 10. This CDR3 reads CASSPFGRAVETQYF. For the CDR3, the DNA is TGTGCCAGCAGTCCCTTCGGGAGGGCCGTGGAGACCCAGTACTTC.

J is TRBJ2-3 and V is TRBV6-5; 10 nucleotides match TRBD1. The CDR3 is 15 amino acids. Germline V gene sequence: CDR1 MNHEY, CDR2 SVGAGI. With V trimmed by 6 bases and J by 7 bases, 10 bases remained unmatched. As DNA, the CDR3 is TGTGCCAGCAGATCCGGGCAGGGACAGGGGTATACGCAGTATTTT. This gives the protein CASRSGQGQGYTQYF.

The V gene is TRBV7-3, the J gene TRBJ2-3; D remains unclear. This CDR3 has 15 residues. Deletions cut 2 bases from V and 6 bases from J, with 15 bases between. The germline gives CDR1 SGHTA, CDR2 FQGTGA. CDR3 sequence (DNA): TGTGCCAGCAGCTTACGGGCCGGGTTGGGGGATACGCAGTATTTT. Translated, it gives CASSLRAGLGDTQYF. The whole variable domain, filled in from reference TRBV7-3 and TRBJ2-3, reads GAGVSQTPSNKVTEKGKYVELRCDPISGHTALYWYRQSLGQGPEFLIYFQGTGAADDSGLPNDRFFAVRPEGSVSTLKIQRTERGDSAVYLCASSLRAGLGDTQYFGPGTRLTVL.

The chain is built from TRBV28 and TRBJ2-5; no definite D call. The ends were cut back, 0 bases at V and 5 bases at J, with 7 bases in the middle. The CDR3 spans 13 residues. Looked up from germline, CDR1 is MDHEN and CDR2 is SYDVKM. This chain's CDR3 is CASSLWESETQYF. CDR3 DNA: TGTGCCAGCAGTTTATGGGAGAGCGAGACCCAGTACTTC.

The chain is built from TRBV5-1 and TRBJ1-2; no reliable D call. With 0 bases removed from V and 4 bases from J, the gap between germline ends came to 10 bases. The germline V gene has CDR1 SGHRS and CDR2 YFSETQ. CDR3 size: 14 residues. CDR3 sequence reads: CASSLAEAGYGYTF. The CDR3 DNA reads TGCGCCAGCAGCTTGGCCGAGGCGGGCTATGGCTACACCTTC.

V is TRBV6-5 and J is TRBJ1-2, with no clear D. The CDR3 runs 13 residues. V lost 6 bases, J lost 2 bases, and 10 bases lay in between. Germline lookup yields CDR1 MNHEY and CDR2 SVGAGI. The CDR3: CASSGPQNYGYTF. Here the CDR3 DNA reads TGTGCCAGCAGCGGGCCGCAGAACTATGGCTACACCTTC.

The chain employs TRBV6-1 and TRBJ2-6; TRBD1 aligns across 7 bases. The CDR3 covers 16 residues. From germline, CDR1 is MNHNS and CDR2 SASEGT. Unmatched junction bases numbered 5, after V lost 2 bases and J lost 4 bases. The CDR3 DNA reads TGTGCCAGCAGTGAATCAAACAGGGGCGGGGCCAACGTCCTGACTTTC. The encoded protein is CASSESNRGGANVLTF.

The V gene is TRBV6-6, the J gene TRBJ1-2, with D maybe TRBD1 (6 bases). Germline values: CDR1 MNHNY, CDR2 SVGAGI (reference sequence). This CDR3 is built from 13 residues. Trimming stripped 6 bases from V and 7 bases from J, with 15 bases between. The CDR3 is CASSRGQSGGYTF. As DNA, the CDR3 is TGTGCCAGCAGCCGCGGACAGTCCGGTGGCTACACCTTC.

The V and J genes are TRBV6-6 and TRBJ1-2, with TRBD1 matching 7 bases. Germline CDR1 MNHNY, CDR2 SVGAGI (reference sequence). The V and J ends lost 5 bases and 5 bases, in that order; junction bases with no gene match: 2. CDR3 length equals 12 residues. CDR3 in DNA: TGTGCCAGCAGTAACAGGGGATATGGCTACACCTTC. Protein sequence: CASSNRGYGYTF.

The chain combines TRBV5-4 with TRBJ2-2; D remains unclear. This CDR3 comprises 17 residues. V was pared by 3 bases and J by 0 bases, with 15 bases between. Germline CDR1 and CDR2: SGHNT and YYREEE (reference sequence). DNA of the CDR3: TGTGCCAGCAGCTCTCTTAACTCCGGGCCGAACACCGGGGAGCTGTTTTTT. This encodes CASSSLNSGPNTGELFF.

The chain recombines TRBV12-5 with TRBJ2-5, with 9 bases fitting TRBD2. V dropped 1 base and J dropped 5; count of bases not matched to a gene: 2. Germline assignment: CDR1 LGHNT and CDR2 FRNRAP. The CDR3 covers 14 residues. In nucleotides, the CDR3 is TGTGCTAGTGGTTTGGCTAGCGGGGAGGAGACCCAGTACTTC. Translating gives CASGLASGEETQYF.

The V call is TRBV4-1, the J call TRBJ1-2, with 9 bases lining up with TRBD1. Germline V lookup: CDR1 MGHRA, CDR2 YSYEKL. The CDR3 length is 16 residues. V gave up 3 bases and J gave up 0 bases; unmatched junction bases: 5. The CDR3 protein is CASSHKGTGPNYGYTF. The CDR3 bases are TGCGCCAGCAGCCACAAAGGGACAGGGCCTAACTATGGCTACACCTTC.

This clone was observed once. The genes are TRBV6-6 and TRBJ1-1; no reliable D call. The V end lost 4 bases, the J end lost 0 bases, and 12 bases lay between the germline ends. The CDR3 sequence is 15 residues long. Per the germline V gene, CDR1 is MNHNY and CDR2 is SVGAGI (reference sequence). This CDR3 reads CASSWAVALNTEAFF. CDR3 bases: TGTGCCAGCAGTTGGGCTGTAGCGTTGAACACTGAAGCTTTCTTT.

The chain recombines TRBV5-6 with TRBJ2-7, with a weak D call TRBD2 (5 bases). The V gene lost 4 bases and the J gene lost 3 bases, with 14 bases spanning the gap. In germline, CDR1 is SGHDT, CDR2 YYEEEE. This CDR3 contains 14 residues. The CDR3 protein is CASSPSPTSYEQYF. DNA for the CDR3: TGTGCCAGCAGCCCGAGCCCTACTAGCTACGAGCAGTACTTC.

The CDR3, as DNA: TGTGCCAGCAGTTACTCGGTAGGGCCCCAGCATTTT. It specifies CASSYSVGPQHF. The chain joins TRBV6-5 to TRBJ1-5; D is ambiguous. In germline, CDR1 is MNHEY, CDR2 SVGAGI. V shed 0 bases and J shed 9 bases, with 6 bases lying between them. The CDR3 extends over 12 amino acids.

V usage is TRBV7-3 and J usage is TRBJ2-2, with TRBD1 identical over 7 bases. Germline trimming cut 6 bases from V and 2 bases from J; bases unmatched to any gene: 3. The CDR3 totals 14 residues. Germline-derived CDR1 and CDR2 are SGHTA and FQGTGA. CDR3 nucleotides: TGTGCCAGCAGGAGGGACAGAAACACCGGGGAGCTGTTTTTT. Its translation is CASRRDRNTGELFF.

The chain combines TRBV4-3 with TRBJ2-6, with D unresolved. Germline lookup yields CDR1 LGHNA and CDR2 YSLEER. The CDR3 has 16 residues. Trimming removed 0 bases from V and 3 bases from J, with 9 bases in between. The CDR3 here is CASSQDYGFGANVLTF. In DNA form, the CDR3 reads TGCGCCAGCAGCCAAGATTACGGGTTTGGGGCCAACGTCCTGACTTTC.

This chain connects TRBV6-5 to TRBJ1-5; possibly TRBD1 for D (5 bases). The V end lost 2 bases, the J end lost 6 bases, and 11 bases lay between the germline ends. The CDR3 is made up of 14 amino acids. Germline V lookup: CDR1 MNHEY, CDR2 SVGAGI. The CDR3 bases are TGTGCCAGCAGTTACGGGGGTACGAGTCAGCCCCAGCATTTT. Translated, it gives CASSYGGTSQPQHF.

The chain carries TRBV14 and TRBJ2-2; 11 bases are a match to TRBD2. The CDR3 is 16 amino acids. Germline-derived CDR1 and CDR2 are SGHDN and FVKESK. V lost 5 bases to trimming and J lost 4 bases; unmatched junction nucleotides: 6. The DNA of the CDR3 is TGTGCCAGCAGCGTACGACTAGCGGGACCCACCGGGGAGCTGTTTTTT. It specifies CASSVRLAGPTGELFF. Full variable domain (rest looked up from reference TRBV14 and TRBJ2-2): EAGVTQFPSHSVIEKGQTVTLRCDPISGHDNLYWYRRVMGKEIKFLLHFVKESKQDESGMPNNRFLAERTGGTYSTLKVQPAELEDSGVYFCASSVRLAGPTGELFFGEGSRLTVL.